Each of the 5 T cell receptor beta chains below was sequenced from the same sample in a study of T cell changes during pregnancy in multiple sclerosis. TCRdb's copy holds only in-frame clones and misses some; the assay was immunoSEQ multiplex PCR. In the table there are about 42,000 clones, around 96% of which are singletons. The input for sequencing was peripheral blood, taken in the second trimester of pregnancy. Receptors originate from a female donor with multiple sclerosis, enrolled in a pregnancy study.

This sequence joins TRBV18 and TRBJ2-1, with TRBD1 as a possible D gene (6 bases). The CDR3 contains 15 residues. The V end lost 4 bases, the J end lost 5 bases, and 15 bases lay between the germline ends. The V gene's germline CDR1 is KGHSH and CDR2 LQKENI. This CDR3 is CASSQTGQSHNEQFF. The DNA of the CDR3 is TGTGCCAGCTCACAGACAGGTCAATCTCACAATGAGCAGTTCTTC. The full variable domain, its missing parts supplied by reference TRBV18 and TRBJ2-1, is NAGVMQNPRHLVRRRGQEARLRCSPMKGHSHVYWYRQLPEEGLKFMVYLQKENIIDESGMPKERFSAEFPKEGPSILRIQQVVRGDSAAYFCASSQTGQSHNEQFFGPGTRLTVL.

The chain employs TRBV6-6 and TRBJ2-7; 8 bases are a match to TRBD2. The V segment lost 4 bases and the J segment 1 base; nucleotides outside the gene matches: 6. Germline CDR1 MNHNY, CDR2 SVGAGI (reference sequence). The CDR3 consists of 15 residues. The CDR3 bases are TGTGCCAGCAGTTCTACGGGAGGGCCTTCCTACGAGCAGTACTTC. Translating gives CASSSTGGPSYEQYF.

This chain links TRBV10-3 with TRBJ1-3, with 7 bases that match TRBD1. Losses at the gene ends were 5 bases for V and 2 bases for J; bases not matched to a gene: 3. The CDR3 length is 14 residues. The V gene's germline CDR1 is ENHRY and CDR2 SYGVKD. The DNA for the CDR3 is TGTGCCATCAGTCGGGACAGACCTGGAAACACCATATATTTT. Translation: CAISRDRPGNTIYF.

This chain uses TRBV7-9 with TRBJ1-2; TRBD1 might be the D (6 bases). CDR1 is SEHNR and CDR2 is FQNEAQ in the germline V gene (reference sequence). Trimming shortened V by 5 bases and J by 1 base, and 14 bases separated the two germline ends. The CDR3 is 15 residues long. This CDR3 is CASSTQGSLNYGYTF. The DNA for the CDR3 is TGTGCCAGCAGCACTCAGGGGTCCCTTAACTATGGCTACACCTTC.

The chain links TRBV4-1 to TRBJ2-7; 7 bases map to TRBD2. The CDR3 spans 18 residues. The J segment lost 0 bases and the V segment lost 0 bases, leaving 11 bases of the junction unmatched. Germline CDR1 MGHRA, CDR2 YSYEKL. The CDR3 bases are TGCGCCAGCAGCCAAGATCCCAAGGGCGCGGGAGTCTCCTACGAGCAGTACTTC. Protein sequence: CASSQDPKGAGVSYEQYF.